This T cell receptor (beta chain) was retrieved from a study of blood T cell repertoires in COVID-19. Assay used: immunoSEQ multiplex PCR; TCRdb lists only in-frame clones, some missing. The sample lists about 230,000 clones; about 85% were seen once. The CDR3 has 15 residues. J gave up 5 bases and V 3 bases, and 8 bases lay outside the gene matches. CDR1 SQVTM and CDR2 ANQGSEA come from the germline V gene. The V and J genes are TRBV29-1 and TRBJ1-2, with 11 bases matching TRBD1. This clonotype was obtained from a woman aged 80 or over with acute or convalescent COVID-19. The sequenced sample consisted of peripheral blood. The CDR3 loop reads CSVDLRDRGNYGYTF. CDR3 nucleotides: TGCAGCGTTGATCTCCGGGACAGGGGGAATTATGGCTACACCTTC.